Presented here are 12 T cell receptor beta chains from one specimen sequenced in a study of OX40 agonist ivuxolimab in advanced cancers. Only in-frame clones appear in the TCRdb table, and some are missing; sequencing was by immunoSEQ multiplex PCR. The table includes approximately 35,000 clones, 92% detected once. The source material was CD4+ or CD8+ T cells sorted from blood, sampled in a trial of the OX40 agonist ivuxolimab. Receptors originate from an adult with an advanced solid tumor such as melanoma, head and neck, liver or kidney cancer.

In its sample, this clone was seen a few times. The genes are TRBV6-4 and TRBJ2-3, with TRBD2 matching 7 bases. Germline-derived CDR1 and CDR2 are MRHNA and SNTAGT. The length of the CDR3 is 14 residues. Trimming cost V 3 bases and J 2 bases; bases outside gene matches: 2. The CDR3 nucleotides read TGTGCCAGCAGTGAGCTAGCGGACACAGATACGCAGTATTTT. Its translation: CASSELADTDTQYF.

V and J are TRBV28 and TRBJ2-7; D unclear. The CDR3 length is 14 residues. The germline V gene encodes CDR1 MDHEN and CDR2 SYDVKM. V lost 3 bases to trimming and J lost 0 bases, with 9 bases between them. This CDR3 reads CASSLVYLSYEQYF. The CDR3 DNA reads as TGTGCCAGCAGTTTGGTTTACCTCTCCTACGAGCAGTACTTC.

The rearrangement uses TRBV9 and TRBJ2-7; 7 positions match TRBD2. The CDR3 has 15 amino acids. From germline, CDR1 is SGDLS and CDR2 YYNGEE. The trim removed 0 bases at V and 1 base at J, leaving 4 bases unmatched. The DNA of the CDR3 is TGTGCCAGCAGCGTAGGAGCGGGGTGGTCCTACGAGCAGTACTTC. Translation: CASSVGAGWSYEQYF.

This clone showed up just a few times. This chain links TRBV18 with TRBJ2-2; 9 bases are shared with TRBD1. The trim removed 3 bases at V and 1 base at J, leaving 3 bases unmatched. The germline gives CDR1 KGHSH, CDR2 LQKENI. The CDR3 length is 16 residues. In DNA form, the CDR3 reads TGTGCCAGCTCACCTGAGGACAGGGGGAACACCGGGGAGCTGTTTTTT. Its protein is CASSPEDRGNTGELFF.

The V gene is TRBV7-2, the J gene TRBJ2-7, with D perhaps TRBD1 (5 bases). The CDR3 has 15 residues. Germline CDR1 reads SGHTA; CDR2 reads FQGNSA. V shed 2 bases and J shed 4 bases, with 15 bases lying between them. The CDR3 DNA sequence: TGTGCCAGCAGCTTAAGATTTTGGACAACTTACGAGCAGTACTTC. It yields the protein CASSLRFWTTYEQYF.

The rearrangement links TRBV5-6 to TRBJ2-2, with D unresolved. Germline-derived CDR1 and CDR2 are SGHDT and YYEEEE. Trimming took off 1 base at V and 6 bases at J, with 13 bases between the two ends. The CDR3 sequence is 15 residues long. CDR3 region: CASSLRGSNSGELFF. The DNA for the CDR3 is TGTGCCAGCAGCTTGCGTGGGTCAAATTCCGGGGAGCTGTTTTTT. The variable domain in full, completed from reference TRBV5-6 and TRBJ2-2, reads DAGVTQSPTHLIKTRGQQVTLRCSPKSGHDTVSWYQQALGQGPQFIFQYYEEEERQRGNFPDRFSGHQFPNYSSELNVNALLLGDSALYLCASSLRGSNSGELFFGEGSRLTVL.

V is TRBV27 and J is TRBJ2-5; 7 bases agree with TRBD1. CDR1 and CDR2 (germline): MNHEY, SMNVEV (reference sequence). The CDR3 covers 14 residues. V shed 0 bases, J shed 6 bases, and the junction held 4 bases outside the gene matches. CDR3 residues: CASSLSQGVKTQYF. The CDR3 bases are TGTGCCAGCAGTTTATCGCAGGGGGTAAAGACCCAGTACTTC.

This chain uses TRBV9 with TRBJ2-5, with TRBD1 matching over 10 bases. CDR3 length equals 14 residues. J lost 4 bases, V lost 2 bases, and 2 bases had no gene match. Germline assignment: CDR1 SGDLS and CDR2 YYNGEE. The CDR3 nucleotides are TGTGCCAGCAGCGTGTGGACAGGGGGAGAGACCCAGTACTTC. It encodes CASSVWTGGETQYF.

This chain connects TRBV6-6 to TRBJ2-7; 8 nucleotides align to TRBD1. V shed 4 bases, J shed 5 bases, and the junction held 7 bases outside the gene matches. Germline-derived CDR1 and CDR2 are MNHNY and SVGAGI (reference sequence). The CDR3 has 14 amino acids. This CDR3 is CASSFQTGADEQYF. DNA for the CDR3: TGTGCCAGCAGTTTCCAGACAGGGGCGGACGAGCAGTACTTC.

The V gene is TRBV7-9, the J gene TRBJ1-4, with D maybe TRBD1 (6 bases). Trimming shortened V by 2 bases and J by 0 bases, and 13 bases separated the two germline ends. Germline V gene data show CDR1 as SEHNR and CDR2 as FQNEAQ (reference sequence). CDR3 length: 17 residues. CDR3 amino acids: CASSLLKGDATNEKLFF. Here the CDR3 DNA reads TGTGCCAGCAGCTTATTAAAGGGGGATGCAACTAATGAAAAACTGTTTTTT.

This sequence joins TRBV4-3 and TRBJ2-7, with D tentatively TRBD1 (5 bases). The CDR3 contains 14 residues. Trimming took off 3 bases at V and 0 bases at J, with 9 bases between the two ends. Germline CDR1 is LGHNA and CDR2 is YSLEER. CDR3 loop: CASSQYRYSYEQYF. The CDR3 DNA is TGCGCCAGCAGCCAGTACAGGTACTCCTACGAGCAGTACTTC.

The chain links TRBV4-1 to TRBJ2-1, with TRBD1 as a possible D gene (7 bases). Trimming stripped 0 bases from V and 4 bases from J, with 28 bases between. There are 21 residues in the CDR3. The germline CDR1 and CDR2 sequences are MGHRA and YSYEKL. The CDR3 DNA is TGCGCCAGCAGCCAAGAGTCGGGGGCAGGCCGACAGGGTACTTTATACAATGAGCAGTTCTTC. Its translation: CASSQESGAGRQGTLYNEQFF.